The 20 T cell receptor beta chains reported below all come from one sample, sequenced in a study of CD8 T cells in ankylosing spondylitis. Broader study findings: Characteristic of ankylosing spondylitis blood, it appeared, was a TCR beta motif comprising roughly eight highly homologous variants.

These TCRs are of unknown antigen specificity. TCRdb reprocessed the 5' RACE reads with MiXCR, giving one entry per CDR3 protein. This repertoire shows 390,000 or so distinct CDR3 sequences, 20% to 25% found once; its top ten account for about a sixth. Sequencing input: blood, either unsorted or a sorted T cell fraction (not recorded which). Receptors originate from a male donor with ankylosing spondylitis.

This clonotype was observed at least ten times. This rearrangement joins TRBV7-2 to TRBJ2-5; D gene ambiguous. Germline CDR1 SGHTA, CDR2 FQGNSA. With 5 bases removed from V and 5 bases from J, the gap between germline ends came to 15 bases. There are 14 residues in the CDR3. CDR3 bases: TGTGCCAGCAGCCGCTCGGTCGGCCTTGAGACCCAGTACTTC. It codes for CASSRSVGLETQYF.

At least ten counts were recorded for this clonotype. CDR3: CASSLGLAGDTQYF. CDR3 DNA: TGTGCCAGCAGTCTTGGACTAGCGGGAGATACGCAGTATTTT. The chain is built from TRBV7-7 and TRBJ2-3; 11 positions match TRBD2. Trimming cost V 6 bases and J 5 bases; bases outside gene matches: 4. Germline assignment: CDR1 SSHAT and CDR2 FNYEAQ (reference sequence). This CDR3 is built from 14 residues.

The genes are TRBV27 and TRBJ2-7; D is possibly TRBD2 (5 bases). This CDR3 spans 15 amino acids. V lost 6 bases and J 4 bases, leaving 19 bases between the germline ends. Germline CDR1 MNHEY, CDR2 SMNVEV (reference sequence). The CDR3 loop is CASSSVKGRRYEQYF. The CDR3 nucleotides read TGTGCCAGCAGCTCAGTCAAAGGACGGAGGTACGAGCAGTACTTC.

Only a few counts were recorded for this clonotype. This chain uses TRBV29-1 with TRBJ2-1; D not resolved. Germline V gene data show CDR1 as SQVTM and CDR2 as ANQGSEA. With 4 bases removed from V and 9 bases from J, the gap between germline ends came to 4 bases. The CDR3 sequence is 9 residues long. The CDR3 region is CSVGPEQFF. The CDR3 coding sequence is TGCAGCGTTGGCCCTGAGCAGTTCTTC.

The chain joins TRBV5-1 to TRBJ2-7; 14 positions agree with TRBD2. The V gene end was trimmed by 4 bases and the J gene end by 3 bases; junction bases not matched to a gene: 6. Germline assignment: CDR1 SGHRS and CDR2 YFSETQ. The CDR3 length is 16 residues. CDR3 loop: CASSPEGLAGVYEQYF. CDR3 nucleotides: TGCGCCAGCAGCCCTGAGGGACTAGCGGGAGTCTACGAGCAGTACTTC.

This chain connects TRBV12-3 or TRBV12-4 to TRBJ1-3; D may be TRBD1 (6 bases). V was clipped by 3 bases and J by 4 bases, with 13 bases between them. The CDR3 loop spans 15 amino acids. CDR3 loop: CASSFGGAGGNTIYF. In DNA form, the CDR3 reads TGTGCCAGCAGTTTTGGGGGCGCGGGAGGAAACACCATATATTTT.

This chain connects TRBV5-1 to TRBJ2-1; TRBD2 matches at 14 bases. Germline assignment: CDR1 SGHRS and CDR2 YFSETQ. The CDR3 extends over 17 amino acids. With 0 bases clipped from V and 7 bases from J, the junction kept 6 bases outside the gene matches. CDR3 sequence (DNA): TGCGCCAGCAGCTTGGGGGGACTAGCGGGAGTTATGAATGAGCAGTTCTTC. It encodes CASSLGGLAGVMNEQFF.

V usage is TRBV12-3 or TRBV12-4 and J usage is TRBJ2-7; TRBD2 matches 8 bases. J was trimmed by 7 bases and V by 3 bases; bases with no gene match: 8. The length of the CDR3 is 14 residues. Here the CDR3 reads CASSFGLAVSEQYF. The CDR3 region has the DNA TGTGCCAGCAGTTTTGGACTAGCCGTATCTGAGCAGTACTTC.

Ten or more counts support this clonotype. The J gene is TRBJ1-1, the V gene TRBV5-1; 9 bases map to TRBD1. The germline CDR1 and CDR2 sequences are SGHRS and YFSETQ. Trimming took 0 bases from V and 5 from J; bases not matched to a gene: 5. This CDR3 has 15 amino acids. The DNA for the CDR3 is TGCGCCAGCAGCTTGGCCAGCGGGACAGGGACTGAAGCTTTCTTT. Amino acids: CASSLASGTGTEAFF.

This clonotype was seen many times. The V and J genes are TRBV20-1 and TRBJ2-3; the D is unclear. Germline V lookup: CDR1 DFQATT, CDR2 SNEGSKA (reference sequence). This CDR3 is built from 13 residues. The V end lost 4 bases, the J end lost 6 bases, and 14 bases lay between the germline ends. The CDR3 region has the DNA TGCAGTGCTATCGACCCAGCGAAGGATACGCAGTATTTT. Protein sequence: CSAIDPAKDTQYF.

The chain combines TRBV11-3 with TRBJ1-6, with a weak D call TRBD1 (6 bases). The CDR3 contains 16 residues. Trimming removed 0 bases at V and 7 bases at J, with 13 bases between. The germline gives CDR1 SGHNT, CDR2 YENEEA. CDR3 coding DNA: TGTGCCAGCAGCTTAGATCGGGGGGGGCCGAATTCACCCCTCCACTTT. Protein product: CASSLDRGGPNSPLHF.

This clonotype was seen a single time. V is TRBV2 and J is TRBJ2-3; unclear D gene. The CDR3 contains 17 residues. CDR1 and CDR2 (germline): SNHLY, FYNNEI. Trimming left V 7 bases short and J 0 bases short, with 20 bases between. The CDR3 spells CASKRRGPSTSTDTQYF. Written as DNA, the CDR3 is TGTGCCAGCAAGAGGAGAGGCCCGTCCACTAGCACAGATACGCAGTATTTT.

This clonotype was picked up a small number of times. The chain links TRBV20-1 to TRBJ2-3, with 7 positions matching TRBD2. Trimming took 7 bases from V and 6 from J; bases not matched to a gene: 10. This CDR3 has 13 residues. CDR1 is DFQATT, CDR2 SNEGSKA, per germline (reference sequence). The CDR3 region is CSVSLAEPDTQYF. In nucleotides, the CDR3 is TGCAGTGTATCTCTAGCGGAGCCGGATACGCAGTATTTT.

This clonotype was found a few times. The CDR3 coding sequence is TGTGCCAGCAGTTTGGCACCCTACAATGAGCAGTTCTTC. It yields the protein CASSLAPYNEQFF. This rearrangement joins TRBV28 to TRBJ2-1, with D unclear. Trimming shortened V by 3 bases and J by 2 bases, and 5 bases separated the two germline ends. The CDR3 loop spans 13 amino acids. Germline CDR1 MDHEN, CDR2 SYDVKM. Full variable domain (remainder filled in from reference TRBV28 and TRBJ2-1): DVKVTQSSRYLVKRTGEKVFLECVQDMDHENMFWYRQDPGLGLRLIYFSYDVKMKEKGDIPEGYSVSREKKERFSLILESASTNQTSMYLCASSLAPYNEQFFGPGTRLTVL.

Only a few counts were recorded for this clonotype. This sequence joins TRBV5-1 and TRBJ2-1; unclear D gene. The V gene's germline CDR1 is SGHRS and CDR2 YFSETQ. The CDR3 totals 16 residues. The V end was cut by 0 bases, the J end by 2 bases, with 12 bases between. CDR3 DNA: TGCGCCAGCAGCTTGGGTGGGATTGGCACCTACAATGAGCAGTTCTTC. Its translation is CASSLGGIGTYNEQFF.

V is TRBV27 and J is TRBJ2-3, with TRBD1 matching 7 bases. Germline V gene data show CDR1 as MNHEY and CDR2 as SMNVEV (reference sequence). This CDR3 has 15 amino acids. V lost 5 bases and J lost 4; bases outside the gene matches: 9. CDR3 DNA: TGTGCCAGCAGTCCCCCTGACAGGGCCCCAGATACGCAGTATTTT. Translating gives CASSPPDRAPDTQYF.

This sequence joins TRBV10-3 and TRBJ2-5; 7 nucleotides line up with TRBD2. The length of the CDR3 is 14 residues. J gave up 4 bases and V 3 bases, and 5 bases lay outside the gene matches. The V gene's germline CDR1 is ENHRY and CDR2 SYGVKD. CDR3 nucleotide sequence: TGTGCCATCAGTGATGGACTAGTTGGAGAGACCCAGTACTTC. This translates into CAISDGLVGETQYF.

Concerning this clonotype: A much larger clonotype is one base distant, so this may be a read error. The chain joins TRBV7-6 to TRBJ2-1; D unclear. This CDR3 has 15 residues. Deletions cut 2 bases from V and 0 bases from J, with 8 bases between. CDR1 is SGHVS and CDR2 is FNYEAQ in the germline V gene. CDR3 DNA: TGTGCCAGCAGCTTAATCGCGAGCTCCTACAATGAGCAGTTCTTC. Translating gives CASSLIASSYNEQFF.

In its sample, this clonotype was seen a few times. J is TRBJ1-5 and V is TRBV10-3; D is perhaps TRBD1 (6 bases). The length of the CDR3 is 12 residues. The V end was cut by 10 bases, the J end by 4 bases, with 11 bases between. Germline V lookup: CDR1 ENHRY, CDR2 SYGVKD. The CDR3 bases are TGTGCCACCCAGGGGCTGAATCAGCCCCAGCATTTT. Encoded protein: CATQGLNQPQHF.

This clonotype was detected a few times. The genes are TRBV27 and TRBJ2-3, with 10 bases that match TRBD2. V gave up 3 bases and J gave up 6 bases; unmatched junction bases: 6. The CDR3 totals 15 residues. Germline V gene data show CDR1 as MNHEY and CDR2 as SMNVEV (reference sequence). As DNA, the CDR3 is TGTGCCAGCAGTTTTCGGACTAGCGGTCGGGATACGCAGTATTTT. This encodes CASSFRTSGRDTQYF.